These 10 T cell receptor beta chains were sequenced from one sample in a study of long-term antiretroviral therapy in people with HIV. Version v3.0 of the immunoSEQ assay ran at survey level. Some clones are missing from TCRdb's copy, which holds only in-frame ones; the method was immunoSEQ multiplex PCR. The profile shows about 25,000 clones, over 85% of them singletons. This specimen was unsorted PBMCs, taken 7.6 years after starting antiretroviral therapy. The source is a middle-aged woman with HIV.

This clone has more than one count but fewer than ten. The V call is TRBV7-3, the J call TRBJ1-2; 10 positions agree with TRBD1. The length of the CDR3 is 17 residues. After removal of 5 bases from V and 4 bases from J, the junction contained 13 bases not matched to a gene. Germline V gives CDR1 SGHTA, CDR2 FQGTGA. The DNA of the CDR3 is TGTGCCAGCAGCCCCAGTGGGACAGGGGCCTACCCCTATGGCTACACCTTC. Its protein product is CASSPSGTGAYPYGYTF. The variable domain in full, completed from reference TRBV7-3 and TRBJ1-2, reads GAGVSQTPSNKVTEKGKYVELRCDPISGHTALYWYRQSLGQGPEFLIYFQGTGAADDSGLPNDRFFAVRPEGSVSTLKIQRTERGDSAVYLCASSPSGTGAYPYGYTFGSGTRLTVV.

This clone was found a few times. The V gene is TRBV5-4, the J gene TRBJ1-1, with D maybe TRBD1 (6 bases). V lost 6 bases to trimming and J lost 1 base, with 22 bases between them. The CDR3 has 17 residues. Germline CDR1 SGHNT, CDR2 YYREEE (reference sequence). The DNA for the CDR3 is TGTGCCAGCATGCGATTATACCCAGGGGCCACGAACACTGAAGCTTTCTTT. Translation gives CASMRLYPGATNTEAFF.

The chain employs TRBV30 and TRBJ1-5; tentative D call: TRBD1 (5 bases). CDR3 length equals 13 residues. The germline V gene has CDR1 GTSNPN and CDR2 SVGIG (reference sequence). The V and J ends lost 1 base and 3 bases respectively, with 7 bases between them. Here the CDR3 DNA reads TGTGCCTGGAGTGGGGGGGACAATCAGCCCCAGCATTTT. Its translation is CAWSGGDNQPQHF.

The genes are TRBV27 and TRBJ1-1; 9 bases agree with TRBD1. Germline CDR1 MNHEY, CDR2 SMNVEV (reference sequence). The length of the CDR3 is 15 residues. Trimming took 5 bases from V and 0 from J; bases not matched to a gene: 4. In DNA form, the CDR3 reads TGTGCCAGCAGTCGACAGGGGGTGATGAACACTGAAGCTTTCTTT. Translating gives CASSRQGVMNTEAFF.

This chain uses TRBV6-5 with TRBJ2-3; 7 bases fit TRBD1. The germline V gene has CDR1 MNHEY and CDR2 SVGAGI. The CDR3 totals 16 residues. V gave up 2 bases and J gave up 1 base; unmatched junction bases: 6. As DNA, the CDR3 is TGTGCCAGCAGTTACGGGTCCGGACAGGGCACAGATACGCAGTATTTT. As protein: CASSYGSGQGTDTQYF.

V gene TRBV7-2 combines with J gene TRBJ1-6; TRBD1 aligns across 9 bases. V gave up 5 bases and J gave up 10 bases; unmatched junction bases: 12. The CDR3 consists of 16 residues. The V gene's germline CDR1 is SGHTA and CDR2 FQGNSA. This chain's CDR3 is CASSPGQGFSRSPLHF. The CDR3 coding sequence is TGTGCCAGCAGCCCGGGACAGGGATTTTCTCGCTCACCCCTCCACTTT.

This sequence joins TRBV9 and TRBJ1-1; D gene uncertain. Trimming stripped 0 bases from V and 1 base from J, with 4 bases between. Germline CDR1 and CDR2: SGDLS and YYNGEE. The CDR3 loop spans 13 amino acids. CDR3 DNA: TGTGCCAGCAGCGTAGACGGGAACACTGAAGCTTTCTTT. The encoded protein is CASSVDGNTEAFF.

For this clone: A junction end diverges from the germline sequence, so it may reflect a read error. V gene TRBV5-1 combines with J gene TRBJ2-6; D might be TRBD1 (5 bases). CDR1 and CDR2 (germline): SGHRS, YFSETQ. The CDR3 is 16 amino acids. The CDR3 nucleotides are TGCGCCAGCAGCATAACAGGTGTCCTTGGGACCAACGTCCTGACTTTC. Translating gives CASSITGVLGTNVLTF. Variable domain in full (rest from reference TRBV5-1 and TRBJ2-6): KAGVTQTPRYLIKTRGQQVTLSCSPISGHRSVSWYQQTPGQGLQFLFEYFSETQRNKGNFPGRFSGRQFSNSRSEMNVSTLELGDSALYLCASSITGVLGTNVLTFGAGSRLTVL.

This rearrangement joins TRBV18 to TRBJ1-6; maybe TRBD1 (6 bases). Germline V CDR1 and CDR2: KGHSH, LQKENI. V was trimmed by 5 bases and J by 7 bases, leaving 21 bases between them. This CDR3 spans 17 amino acids. The CDR3 bases are TGTGCCAGCTCAGGTGCCGCGGGAGGGGGGGCGAATTCACCCCTCCACTTT. This gives the protein CASSGAAGGGANSPLHF.

The chain employs TRBV18 and TRBJ2-7, with 9 bases lining up with TRBD1. This CDR3 has 15 residues. With V trimmed by 0 bases and J by 5 bases, 5 bases remained unmatched. Looked up from germline, CDR1 is KGHSH and CDR2 is LQKENI. The CDR3 protein is CASSPPGQGYHEQYF. DNA of the CDR3: TGTGCCAGCTCACCACCGGGACAGGGCTACCACGAGCAGTACTTC.